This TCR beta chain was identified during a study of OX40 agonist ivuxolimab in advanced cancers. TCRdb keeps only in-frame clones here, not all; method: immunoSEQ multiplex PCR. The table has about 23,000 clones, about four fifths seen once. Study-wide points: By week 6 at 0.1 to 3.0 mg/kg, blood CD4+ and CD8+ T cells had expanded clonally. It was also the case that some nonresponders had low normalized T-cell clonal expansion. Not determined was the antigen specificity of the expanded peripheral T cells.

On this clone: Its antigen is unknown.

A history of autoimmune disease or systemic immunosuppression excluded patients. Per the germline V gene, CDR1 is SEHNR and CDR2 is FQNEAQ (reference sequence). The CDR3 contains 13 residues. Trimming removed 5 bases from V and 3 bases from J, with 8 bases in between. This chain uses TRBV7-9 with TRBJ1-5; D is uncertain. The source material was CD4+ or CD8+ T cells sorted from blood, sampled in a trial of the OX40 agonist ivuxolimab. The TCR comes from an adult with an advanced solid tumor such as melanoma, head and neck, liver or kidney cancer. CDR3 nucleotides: TGTGCCAGCAGCCAAGACCTCAATCAGCCCCAGCATTTT. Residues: CASSQDLNQPQHF. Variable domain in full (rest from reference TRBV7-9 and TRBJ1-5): DTGVSQNPRHKITKRGQNVTFRCDPISEHNRLYWYRQTLGQGPEFLTYFQNEAQLEKSRLLSDRFSAERPKGSFSTLEIQRTEQGDSAMYLCASSQDLNQPQHFGDGTRLSIL.